The present T cell receptor beta chain was sequenced within a study of T cells in Graves' hyperthyroidism and ophthalmopathy. Many counts were recorded for this clonotype. J lost 3 bases, V lost 6 bases, and 6 bases had no gene match. The CDR3 contains 14 residues. The germline V gene encodes CDR1 SNHLY and CDR2 FYNNEI. Amplification of TCR beta CDR3 regions was performed using RNA transcripts as template. Using the HTBI primer set, a first-round RT-PCR was run on the TCR CDR3. TCRdb independently ran MiXCR on the multiplex PCR reads; one entry per CDR3 protein. The sample includes 200,000 to 250,000 distinct CDR3 sequences, 16% of them seen just once.

Sequencing was performed on blood. The receptor was derived from a woman aged 18-29 years with Graves' ophthalmopathy. The chain links TRBV2 to TRBJ2-7, with 9 bases lining up with TRBD2. The CDR3 loop reads CASSHSGRNYEQYF. The CDR3 nucleotides read TGTGCCAGCAGCCATAGCGGGAGAAACTACGAGCAGTACTTC.